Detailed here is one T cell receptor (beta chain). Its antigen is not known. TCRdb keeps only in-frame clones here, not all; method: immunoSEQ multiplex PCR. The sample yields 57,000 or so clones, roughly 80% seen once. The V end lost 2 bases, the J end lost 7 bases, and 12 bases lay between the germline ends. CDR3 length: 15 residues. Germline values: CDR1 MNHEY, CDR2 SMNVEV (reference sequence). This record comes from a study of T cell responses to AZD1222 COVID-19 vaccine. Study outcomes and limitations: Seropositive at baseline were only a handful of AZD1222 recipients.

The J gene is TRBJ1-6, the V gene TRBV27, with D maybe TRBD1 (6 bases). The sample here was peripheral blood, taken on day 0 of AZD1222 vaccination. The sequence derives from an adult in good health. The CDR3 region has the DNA TGTGCCAGCAGTTTAAAACCGGGGGCCAATTCACCCCTCCACTTT. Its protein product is CASSLKPGANSPLHF.